This T cell receptor (beta chain) was sequenced in a study of blood T cell repertoires in COVID-19. Across the whole study: Spain, Italy and the United States supplied samples that represented acute and convalescent COVID-19. Nucleic acid was either cDNA or gDNA, and it came from T cells, B-cell-depleted T cells, or PBMCs.

Germline V gene lookup returns CDR1 SGHRS and CDR2 YFSETQ. This CDR3 has 11 amino acids. Trimming removed 5 bases at V and 3 bases at J, with 5 bases between. Under the authors' procedure: Reference gene primer amplification yielded estimated nucleated cell counts. TCRdb's table, derived via immunoSEQ multiplex PCR, lists solely in-frame clones and lacks some. That table supplies the V and J calls and clone size; D and trimming were determined from the DNA. Of roughly 200,000 clones listed, less than 90% are singletons. The TCR was taken from a man aged 70 or older with acute or convalescent COVID-19. The chain carries TRBV5-1 and TRBJ2-5; D possibly corresponds to TRBD1 (5 bases). Sequenced input: peripheral blood. CDR3 sequence reads: CASRQEETQYF. The CDR3 DNA reads TGCGCCAGCAGACAGGAAGAGACCCAGTACTTC.